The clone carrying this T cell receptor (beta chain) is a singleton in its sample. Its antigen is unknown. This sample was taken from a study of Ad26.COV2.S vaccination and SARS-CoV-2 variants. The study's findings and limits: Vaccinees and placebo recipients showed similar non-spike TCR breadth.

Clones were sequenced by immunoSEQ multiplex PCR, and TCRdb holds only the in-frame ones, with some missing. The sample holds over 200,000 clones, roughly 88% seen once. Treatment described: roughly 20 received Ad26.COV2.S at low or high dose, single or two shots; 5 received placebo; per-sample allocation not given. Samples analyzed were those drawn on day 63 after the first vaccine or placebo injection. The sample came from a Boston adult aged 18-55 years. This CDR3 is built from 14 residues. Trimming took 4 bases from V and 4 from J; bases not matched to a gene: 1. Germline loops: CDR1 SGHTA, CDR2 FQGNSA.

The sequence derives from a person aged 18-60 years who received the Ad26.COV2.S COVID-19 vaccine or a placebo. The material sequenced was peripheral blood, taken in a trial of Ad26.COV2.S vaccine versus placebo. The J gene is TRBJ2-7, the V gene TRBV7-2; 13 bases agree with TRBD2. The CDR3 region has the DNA TGTGCCAGCAGCTCGACTAGCGGGAGGTACGAGCAGTACTTC. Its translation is CASSSTSGRYEQYF.